The rows below give T cell receptor beta chains drawn from one sample of a study of blood T cells in healthy people across ages. TCRdb re-called the 5' RACE reads through MiXCR, storing one row per CDR3 protein. The data show 1.5 million to 2 million distinct CDR3 sequences, approximately 28% seen once. The source material was blood. The receptors were sampled from a woman aged 30 to 39 in good health. The CDR3 runs from the conserved cysteine through the conserved F or W. The D gene is left open where the match is weak. Only some rows state a clone size, as once, few, many or a class for expanded clones.

cdr3_nt	cdr3_aa	d_call	j_call	v_call	clone_size
TGTGCCAGCAGTTTACCGGGACAGGGATACTACGAGCAGTACTTC	CASSLPGQGYYEQYF	TRBD1	TRBJ2-7	TRBV28	many
TGTGCCAGCAACCCGAGGCTATCTAGCACAGATACGCAGTATTTT	CASNPRLSSTDTQYF	NA	TRBJ2-3	TRBV5-6	NA
TGTGCCAACAGCCCCAATTCCATTGGGGGGTTTCAAGAGACCCAGTACTTC	CANSPNSIGGFQETQYF	NA	TRBJ2-5	TRBV3-1	few
TGTGCCAGCAGTTATAGAAATACAGGGGACCCTAACTATGGCTACACCTTC	CASSYRNTGDPNYGYTF	TRBD1	TRBJ1-2	TRBV6-9	NA
TGCGCCAGCAGCCAGTCACTAGCGGGGGACTACGAGCAGTACTTC	CASSQSLAGDYEQYF	TRBD2	TRBJ2-7	TRBV4-1	NA
TGCAGTGCTTTGGACTTGAGAGCTCAGTTCTTC	CSALDLRAQFF	NA	TRBJ2-1	TRBV20-1	many
TGTGCCAGCAGTCTGGACTACGGGCCCTATAATTCACCCCTCCACTTT	CASSLDYGPYNSPLHF	NA	TRBJ1-6	TRBV6-5	many
TGTGCCAGCAGCAGCGGGGGGGGGGCGGACCTGCAGTTCTTC	CASSSGGGADLQFF	TRBD2	TRBJ2-1	TRBV6-4	many
TGTGCCAGCACCGGACAGGGGTACAATGGGCAGTTCTTC	CASTGQGYNGQFF	TRBD1	TRBJ2-1	TRBV12-3/TRBV12-4	NA
TGTGCCAGCAGCCTTGCCCTTGGGGGGGTCGAGCAGTACTTC	CASSLALGGVEQYF	TRBD2	TRBJ2-7	TRBV7-6	many
TGTGCCAACAGTGAAAGTCTCGGCGGCGAGCAGTTCTTC	CANSESLGGEQFF	NA	TRBJ2-1	TRBV25-1	NA
TGCAGTGCTGGTGGCGCAGATACGCAGTATTTT	CSAGGADTQYF	NA	TRBJ2-3	TRBV20-1	NA
TGCAGCGTTGAATCTATAGCCAACGAGCATAATGAGCAGTTCTTC	CSVESIANEHNEQFF	NA	TRBJ2-1	TRBV29-1	many
TGTGCCAGCGGTCCAATCGGCCCCTTGGACACTGAAGCTTTCTTT	CASGPIGPLDTEAFF	NA	TRBJ1-1	TRBV6-5	NA
TGTGCCAGCAGCCCACTAATAACTAGCACAGATACGCAGTATTTT	CASSPLITSTDTQYF	NA	TRBJ2-3	TRBV7-9	few
TGTGCCAGCAGGGCTAGCGGGAGCTACAATGAGCAGTTCTTC	CASRASGSYNEQFF	TRBD2	TRBJ2-1	TRBV2	NA
TGTGCCAGCAGTTTGCAGGGTATGAGTGGCTACACCTTC	CASSLQGMSGYTF	NA	TRBJ1-2	TRBV27	few
TGCAGTGCTAGTATCTCCTACGAGCAGTACTTC	CSASISYEQYF	NA	TRBJ2-7	TRBV20-1	many
TGTGCCAGCAGCGTAGTGGCGGGGGGGCTTCGGAATGAGCAGTTCTTC	CASSVVAGGLRNEQFF	TRBD2	TRBJ2-1	TRBV9	few
TGTGCCAGCAGCGCGGGACAGCTGATGGAGCAGTACTTC	CASSAGQLMEQYF	TRBD1	TRBJ2-7	TRBV9	many
TGTGCCAGCCTGAAGGGAGCCGGGACAGGCTCCTACAATGAGCAGTTCTTC	CASLKGAGTGSYNEQFF	TRBD1	TRBJ2-1	TRBV6-1	NA
TGTGCCAACAGTGGAGTAGCCTTTGGAAACACCATATATTTT	CANSGVAFGNTIYF	NA	TRBJ1-3	TRBV12-3/TRBV12-4	NA
TGCGGCGTTGAGGGACAGGGGAAGGGCTACACCTTC	CGVEGQGKGYTF	TRBD1	TRBJ1-2	TRBV29-1	NA
TGCAGTGCTAGTGCCAGGGGGCGCGGTGGCACCGGGGAGCTGTTTTTT	CSASARGRGGTGELFF	TRBD1	TRBJ2-2	TRBV20-1	NA
TGCGCCGGCAGCTACGGGGGCACAGATACGCAGTATTTT	CAGSYGGTDTQYF	NA	TRBJ2-3	TRBV5-1	NA
TGTGCCAGCAGTTTATTGGGGGGAGGGCCCTCCTACGAGCAGTACTTC	CASSLLGGGPSYEQYF	TRBD2	TRBJ2-7	TRBV28	few
TGCAGTGCGATGGGACTAGCGGGGGCCACAGATACGCAGTATTTT	CSAMGLAGATDTQYF	TRBD2	TRBJ2-3	TRBV20-1	NA
TGCGCCAGCAGCCCGCGGGGAGACGGCTATGGCTACACCTTC	CASSPRGDGYGYTF	NA	TRBJ1-2	TRBV5-1	many